The 8 T cell receptor beta chains below come from one sample, sequenced in a study of shared clonotypes between healthy human individuals. Assay: immunoSEQ multiplex PCR; the TCRdb copy retains only in-frame clones and omits some. Here the sample spans over a million clones, around 74% being singletons. The sample taken for sequencing was memory CD4+ T cells sorted from blood. Regarding subset: CD45RA-negative fraction. The receptors were sampled from a man between 18 and 29 years old in good health.

This clone occurred many times. The J gene is TRBJ2-1, the V gene TRBV19; 7 bases line up with TRBD2. Trimming at V came to 3 bases and at J to 9 bases, leaving 2 bases not matched to a gene. The CDR3 totals 12 residues. The germline V gene has CDR1 LNHDA and CDR2 SQIVND (reference sequence). CDR3 loop: CASSILAGEQFF. The CDR3 coding sequence is TGTGCCAGTAGTATCTTAGCGGGTGAGCAGTTCTTC.

This clone has just a few counts. The chain has TRBV11-2 and TRBJ1-6; D unresolved. The CDR3 runs 11 residues. The V end lost 11 bases, the J end lost 7 bases, and 9 bases lay between the germline ends. From germline, CDR1 is SGHAT and CDR2 FQNNGV. As DNA, the CDR3 is TGTGCCTCATCGGAAAATTCACCCCTCCACTTT. Protein: CASSENSPLHF. The full variable domain, its missing parts supplied by reference TRBV11-2 and TRBJ1-6, is EAGVAQSPRYKIIEKRQSVAFWCNPISGHATLYWYQQILGQGPKLLIQFQNNGVVDDSQLPKDRFSAERLKGVDSTLKIQPAKLEDSAVYLCASSENSPLHFGNGTRLTVT.

The V gene is TRBV7-2, the J gene TRBJ2-7; D gene uncertain. Deletions cut 5 bases from V and 3 bases from J, with 14 bases between. Germline CDR1 reads SGHTA; CDR2 reads FQGNSA. The length of the CDR3 is 14 residues. CDR3 DNA sequence: TGTGCCAGCAGCCAGTCTAATAGAATCTACGAGCAGTACTTC. Encoded protein: CASSQSNRIYEQYF.

This clone showed up just once. V and J are TRBV7-3 and TRBJ2-7; 8 bases are a match to TRBD2. The CDR3 totals 15 residues. J was trimmed by 0 bases and V by 4 bases; bases with no gene match: 5. Looked up from germline, CDR1 is SGHTA and CDR2 is FQGTGA. CDR3 loop: CASSSNGGASYEQYF. CDR3 nucleotides: TGTGCCAGCAGCTCGAACGGGGGGGCCTCCTACGAGCAGTACTTC.

The chain carries TRBV28 and TRBJ2-4; a weak D match, TRBD2 (5 bases). The CDR3 covers 13 residues. V was shortened by 7 bases and J by 7 bases, with 14 bases between the two germline ends. In germline, CDR1 is MDHEN, CDR2 SYDVKM. Here the CDR3 DNA reads TGTGCCAGCATTGACGAGGGCGAGAACATTCAGTACTTC. It specifies CASIDEGENIQYF.

In its sample, this clone was seen once. The gene calls are TRBV7-8 and TRBJ1-4; 7 nucleotides align to TRBD1. The ends lost 1 base at V and 4 bases at J; junction bases unmatched: 3. Germline CDR1 is SGHVS and CDR2 is FQNEAQ. This CDR3 spans 15 amino acids. The CDR3 spells CASSLGTGFNEKLFF. CDR3 DNA: TGTGCCAGCAGCTTAGGGACAGGCTTTAATGAAAAACTGTTTTTT. The variable domain in full, with the rest retrieved from reference TRBV7-8 and TRBJ1-4, is GAGVSQSPRYKVAKRGQDVALRCDPISGHVSLFWYQQALGQGPEFLTYFQNEAQLDKSGLPSDRFFAERPEGSVSTLKIQRTQQEDSAVYLCASSLGTGFNEKLFFGSGTQLSVL.

This clone was picked up a small number of times. The rearrangement links TRBV2 to TRBJ2-7; 11 nucleotides line up with TRBD2. Germline V gene data show CDR1 as SNHLY and CDR2 as FYNNEI. Trimming at V came to 7 bases and at J to 4 bases, leaving 9 bases not matched to a gene. This CDR3 has 15 amino acids. CDR3 nucleotide sequence: TGTGCCAGCAAAGGGACTAGCGGCCGCCTTTACGAGCAGTACTTC. It translates to CASKGTSGRLYEQYF.

The rearrangement uses TRBV6-1 and TRBJ2-3, with D tentatively TRBD2 (6 bases). V was cut by 2 bases and J by 2 bases, with 11 bases left in between. CDR3 length: 15 amino acids. Per the germline V gene, CDR1 is MNHNS and CDR2 is SASEGT. The CDR3 DNA sequence: TGTGCCAGCAGTGAATGGGGGAGGATCACAGATACGCAGTATTTT. Its translation is CASSEWGRITDTQYF.